The 32 T cell receptor beta chains given below trace back to one sample, sequenced in a study of blood T cell repertoires in COVID-19. Measured with immunoSEQ multiplex PCR; TCRdb has only the in-frame clones, and not every one. The data show 200,000 to 250,000 clones, approximately 85% seen once. The sample consisted of peripheral blood. These receptors all stem from a man between 50 and 59 years old with COVID-19, enrolled during active disease.

This sequence joins TRBV29-1 and TRBJ1-2; no clear D. The CDR3 covers 12 residues. The germline gives CDR1 SQVTM, CDR2 ANQGSEA. Trimming removed 7 bases from V and 2 bases from J, with 11 bases in between. The CDR3 sequence is CSAARENYGYTF. In DNA, the CDR3 is TGCAGCGCCGCTCGGGAGAACTATGGCTACACCTTC.

The chain couples TRBV11-2 to TRBJ1-2; D ambiguous. V lost 0 bases, J lost 7 bases, and 6 bases lay in between. Looked up from germline, CDR1 is SGHAT and CDR2 is FQNNGV. The CDR3 covers 12 residues. CDR3 coding DNA: TGTGCCAGCAGCTTAGACGCGAGTGGCTACACCTTC. Amino acids: CASSLDASGYTF.

The chain has TRBV6-4 and TRBJ2-1, with D tentatively TRBD1 (6 bases). Between the trimmed V and J ends, which lost 4 bases and 4 bases, there was a span of 17 bases. The germline V gene encodes CDR1 MRHNA and CDR2 SNTAGT. This CDR3 is built from 16 residues. The CDR3 here is CASSGGPATNYNEQFF. The CDR3 DNA sequence: TGTGCCAGCAGTGGGGGGCCGGCGACGAATTACAATGAGCAGTTCTTC.

The V call is TRBV7-8, the J call TRBJ2-5; D is perhaps TRBD1 (5 bases). The germline gives CDR1 SGHVS, CDR2 FQNEAQ. CDR3 size: 14 residues. Trimming pared 3 bases from V and 5 bases from J, leaving 13 bases between. This CDR3 is CASSFQAGLETQYF. CDR3 bases: TGTGCCAGCAGCTTTCAGGCAGGGTTGGAGACCCAGTACTTC.

The genes are TRBV2 and TRBJ1-3; 10 bases line up with TRBD1. The CDR3 covers 14 residues. With 7 bases clipped from V and 5 bases from J, the junction kept 5 bases outside the gene matches. CDR1 is SNHLY and CDR2 is FYNNEI in the germline V gene. The CDR3 coding sequence is TGTGCCAGCAATCCGGGACAGGGGAGAAACACCATATATTTT. It yields the protein CASNPGQGRNTIYF.

This clone was recorded a few times. The chain recombines TRBV15 with TRBJ2-1; TRBD1 matches at 7 bases. Germline V gene sequence: CDR1 LNHNV, CDR2 YYDKDF (reference sequence). Trimming removed 4 bases from V and 10 bases from J; junction bases left unmatched: 7. The CDR3 runs to 13 residues. In DNA, the CDR3 is TGTGCCACCAGCATCAGGGGGTTATGGGAGCAGTTCTTC. Its translation: CATSIRGLWEQFF.

The genes are TRBV19 and TRBJ1-3; 8 bases align to TRBD1. This CDR3 contains 16 residues. The junction had 8 bases not matched to a gene; V was cut back by 7 bases and J by 0 bases. CDR1 is LNHDA and CDR2 is SQIVND in the germline V gene (reference sequence). The DNA of the CDR3 is TGTGCCAGTACACTCGGGACAGGCATCTCTGGAAACACCATATATTTT. It specifies CASTLGTGISGNTIYF.

The J gene is TRBJ2-1, the V gene TRBV24-1; 8 positions agree with TRBD1. J lost 2 bases, V lost 5 bases, and 4 bases had no gene match. Germline values: CDR1 KGHDR, CDR2 SFDVKD. This CDR3 has 15 residues. CDR3 sequence (DNA): TGTGCCACCAGTGCCTGGACAGGGACCTACAATGAGCAGTTCTTC. Its translation is CATSAWTGTYNEQFF.

This chain connects TRBV6-5 to TRBJ1-2, with 7 bases identical to TRBD1. CDR3 length: 14 residues. Germline V gives CDR1 MNHEY, CDR2 SVGAGI. Germline trimming cut 6 bases from V and 7 bases from J; bases unmatched to any gene: 11. CDR3 sequence (DNA): TGTGCCAGCAGGCCAGGATTAGGGGGCAGTGGCTACACCTTC. It codes for CASRPGLGGSGYTF.

This clone was detected a few times. The genes are TRBV18 and TRBJ1-5; D uncertain. The CDR3 length is 15 residues. V lost 2 bases, J lost 1 base, and 9 bases lay in between. Germline CDR1 and CDR2: KGHSH and LQKENI. The CDR3 DNA reads TGTGCCAGCTCACCAGAGCACAGCAGCAATCAGCCCCAGCATTTT. Its protein is CASSPEHSSNQPQHF.

This chain links TRBV28 with TRBJ2-7, with 9 bases that match TRBD1. V dropped 5 bases and J dropped 3; count of bases not matched to a gene: 8. The CDR3 length is 15 residues. The V gene's germline CDR1 is MDHEN and CDR2 SYDVKM. The CDR3 region has the DNA TGTGCCAGCAGTCCCCGGGACAGGGTAGACTACGAGCAGTACTTC. It yields the protein CASSPRDRVDYEQYF.

This clone was recorded a few times. V is TRBV7-9 and J is TRBJ1-2; D not resolved. V lost 1 base to trimming and J lost 4 bases, with 13 bases between them. Germline V CDR1 and CDR2: SEHNR, FQNEAQ (reference sequence). CDR3 length: 15 residues. The CDR3, as DNA: TGTGCCAGCAGCTTAGGGGTCGGGTACCTCTATGGCTACACCTTC. It codes for CASSLGVGYLYGYTF.

This chain uses TRBV5-4 with TRBJ2-3, with D hard to call. Trimming stripped 4 bases from V and 0 bases from J, with 9 bases between. Looked up from germline, CDR1 is SGHNT and CDR2 is YYREEE (reference sequence). This CDR3 region has 14 residues. The CDR3 here is CASSPGWSTDTQYF. The CDR3 DNA reads as TGTGCCAGCAGCCCGGGTTGGAGCACAGATACGCAGTATTTT.

This clone was seen only a few times. This chain uses TRBV3-1 (or the pseudogene TRBV3-2) with TRBJ1-4; TRBD1 matches 8 bases. Per germline, CDR1 LGHDT and CDR2 YNNKEL (reference sequence). Trimming took 6 bases from V and 7 from J; bases not matched to a gene: 7. The CDR3 loop spans 14 amino acids. The CDR3 bases are TGTGCCAGCAGAGATACAGGGGGGAGTGAAAAACTGTTTTTT. It yields the protein CASRDTGGSEKLFF.

The rearrangement links TRBV27 to TRBJ2-3; a possible D gene is TRBD1 (6 bases). The germline V and J ends were trimmed by 6 bases and 1 base, with 17 bases remaining between them. Germline CDR1 and CDR2: MNHEY and SMNVEV (reference sequence). This CDR3 region has 16 residues. CDR3 amino acids: CASRRATGIRTDTQYF. The CDR3 region has the DNA TGTGCCAGCAGGCGGGCGACAGGCATCCGCACAGATACGCAGTATTTT.

The chain uses TRBV7-3 and TRBJ1-2; D gene uncertain. Trimming removed 5 bases at V and 0 bases at J, with 10 bases between. From germline, CDR1 is SGHTA and CDR2 FQGTGA. This CDR3 comprises 14 residues. In DNA, the CDR3 is TGTGCCAGCAGCCCAAGTAGCTCTAACTATGGCTACACCTTC. Translating gives CASSPSSSNYGYTF.

The chain uses TRBV5-1 and TRBJ1-6; 9 positions match TRBD1. Per germline, CDR1 SGHRS and CDR2 YFSETQ. The CDR3 sequence is 14 residues long. Trimming removed 4 bases from V and 6 bases from J; junction bases left unmatched: 2. The CDR3 DNA reads TGCGCCAGCAGCAGGGGACAGGGTAATTCACCCCTCCACTTT. Translated: CASSRGQGNSPLHF.

This chain joins TRBV6-5 and TRBJ2-7; 9 bases align to TRBD1. The CDR3 consists of 15 residues. The junction had 6 bases not matched to a gene; V was cut back by 4 bases and J by 2 bases. CDR1 and CDR2 from the germline V gene are MNHEY and SVGAGI. CDR3 sequence (DNA): TGTGCCAGCAGTTGGGGGACAGGGCGGGCCTACGAGCAGTACTTC. Protein: CASSWGTGRAYEQYF.

The chain carries TRBV10-3 and TRBJ1-2; 8 bases map to TRBD1. V lost 2 bases, J lost 7 bases, and 15 bases stayed unmatched. The CDR3 totals 17 residues. Germline assignment: CDR1 ENHRY and CDR2 SYGVKD. The CDR3: CAISEQIRSAGGSGYTF. The CDR3 DNA sequence: TGTGCCATCAGTGAGCAAATCCGGTCCGCAGGGGGCTCTGGCTACACCTTC.

This chain joins TRBV3-1 (or the pseudogene TRBV3-2) and TRBJ1-4; no clear D gene. CDR1 and CDR2 from the germline V gene are LGHDT and YNNKEL (reference sequence). V lost 4 bases, J lost 6 bases, and 18 bases lay in between. This CDR3 is built from 16 residues. The CDR3 protein is CASSPVEEARDEKLFF. CDR3 DNA sequence: TGTGCCAGCAGCCCGGTGGAGGAGGCAAGGGATGAAAAACTGTTTTTT.

The chain is built from TRBV7-2 and TRBJ2-7; D remains unclear. Per the germline V gene, CDR1 is SGHTA and CDR2 is FQGNSA. V lost 0 bases and J lost 4, with 10 bases in between. This CDR3 contains 14 residues. DNA for the CDR3: TGTGCCAGCAGCTTAGCAGGCGCGGCTTACGAGCAGTACTTC. It codes for CASSLAGAAYEQYF.

The chain joins TRBV6-5 to TRBJ1-2; D might be TRBD1 (6 bases). The CDR3 is 15 residues long. V gave up 6 bases and J gave up 7 bases, with 21 bases separating them. CDR1 and CDR2 from the germline V gene are MNHEY and SVGAGI. CDR3 sequence: CASSTGRGDRSGYTF. The CDR3 DNA is TGTGCCAGCAGCACTGGCAGGGGCGACCGAAGTGGCTACACCTTC.

The chain couples TRBV30 to TRBJ2-3; D is ambiguous. From germline, CDR1 is GTSNPN and CDR2 SVGIG (reference sequence). The germline V and J ends were trimmed by 8 bases and 1 base, with 10 bases remaining between them. The length of the CDR3 is 12 residues. CDR3 loop: CAGTSGTDTQYF. CDR3 in DNA: TGTGCCGGTACGAGCGGCACAGATACGCAGTATTTT.

The chain has TRBV27 and TRBJ1-2, with D possibly matching TRBD1 (5 bases). The germline V and J ends were trimmed by 6 bases and 7 bases, with 9 bases remaining between them. The CDR3 length is 11 residues. Germline V gene data show CDR1 as MNHEY and CDR2 as SMNVEV (reference sequence). The CDR3 nucleotides are TGTGCCAGCAGAGGAGGGGTTGGCTACACCTTC. Translating it yields CASRGGVGYTF.

This rearrangement joins TRBV30 to TRBJ1-2; D is perhaps TRBD1 (5 bases). V shed 0 bases and J shed 8 bases, with 7 bases lying between them. Germline values: CDR1 GTSNPN, CDR2 SVGIG (reference sequence). The CDR3 has 11 residues. CDR3 bases: TGTGCCTGGAGTGTAGGGGCAGGCTACACCTTC. It encodes CAWSVGAGYTF.

The sample holds one count of this clone. The chain employs TRBV5-1 and TRBJ1-3; maybe TRBD1 (5 bases). Germline V gene data show CDR1 as SGHRS and CDR2 as YFSETQ. The CDR3 loop spans 14 amino acids. Between the trimmed V and J ends, which lost 0 bases and 4 bases, there was a span of 8 bases. In nucleotides, the CDR3 is TGCGCCAGCAGCTTGGCAGGGTTCGGAAACACCATATATTTT. Translated: CASSLAGFGNTIYF.

The chain recombines TRBV3-1 (or the pseudogene TRBV3-2) with TRBJ2-7; 12 bases line up with TRBD1. The V segment lost 4 bases and the J segment 3 bases; nucleotides outside the gene matches: 10. The CDR3 covers 17 residues. From germline, CDR1 is LGHDT and CDR2 YNNKEL (reference sequence). The CDR3: CASSRGTGGDYLYEQYF. In DNA, the CDR3 is TGTGCCAGCAGCCGCGGGACAGGGGGCGATTACCTCTACGAGCAGTACTTC.

The chain carries TRBV6-5 and TRBJ1-2; unclear D gene. The ends were cut back, 4 bases at V and 1 base at J, with 7 bases in the middle. In germline, CDR1 is MNHEY, CDR2 SVGAGI. CDR3 length: 13 residues. CDR3 protein: CASSSHNNYGYTF. CDR3 coding DNA: TGTGCCAGCAGTTCACACAATAACTATGGCTACACCTTC.

The chain recombines TRBV19 with TRBJ2-7; 10 positions match TRBD2. The CDR3 is made up of 14 amino acids. The germline gives CDR1 LNHDA, CDR2 SQIVND (reference sequence). V shed 7 bases and J 3 bases; nucleotides not matched to a gene: 6. As DNA, the CDR3 is TGTGCCAGTACCTCTAGCGGGGGACACTACGAGCAGTACTTC. The encoded protein is CASTSSGGHYEQYF.

The chain carries TRBV2 and TRBJ2-3; D uncertain. V lost 6 bases and J lost 5, with 21 bases in between. CDR3 length: 16 amino acids. CDR1 is SNHLY, CDR2 FYNNEI, per germline. CDR3: CASSRTPQRVVDTQYF. The CDR3 coding sequence is TGTGCCAGCAGCAGAACCCCCCAGCGAGTAGTAGATACGCAGTATTTT. Supplemented by reference TRBV2 and TRBJ2-3, the full variable domain reads EPEVTQTPSHQVTQMGQEVILRCVPISNHLYFYWYRQILGQKVEFLVSFYNNEISEKSEIFDDQFSVERPDGSNFTLKIRSTKLEDSAMYFCASSRTPQRVVDTQYFGPGTRLTVL.

The rearrangement joins TRBV6-2 or TRBV6-3 to TRBJ1-4; no definite D call. The CDR3 is 15 residues long. Trimming pared 0 bases from V and 5 bases from J, leaving 10 bases between. In germline, CDR1 is MNHEY, CDR2 SVGEGT. CDR3 bases: TGTGCCAGCAGTTACTCAACCCGAGGGAATGAAAAACTGTTTTTT. Protein: CASSYSTRGNEKLFF.

V usage is TRBV20-1 and J usage is TRBJ2-7; D unresolved. From germline, CDR1 is DFQATT and CDR2 SNEGSKA (reference sequence). CDR3 length: 11 amino acids. Between the trimmed V and J ends, which lost 3 bases and 4 bases, there was a span of 7 bases. The CDR3 coding sequence is TGCAGTGCTAGCGGTTTATACGAGCAGTACTTC. Its translation: CSASGLYEQYF.